Described below is a single T cell receptor beta chain sequence and its context. The sample comes from a study of blood T cell repertoires in COVID-19. Assay used: immunoSEQ multiplex PCR; TCRdb lists only in-frame clones, some missing. Among hundreds of thousands of clones listed, around nine tenths were seen once. Looked up from germline, CDR1 is SGHRS and CDR2 is YFSETQ. The CDR3 runs to 16 residues. V dropped 0 bases and J dropped 7; count of bases not matched to a gene: 9. The genes are TRBV5-1 and TRBJ2-2; 7 bases line up with TRBD1. The sequence was collected from a woman in her sixties in a cohort exposed to, infected with or recovered from COVID-19 (not recorded which). Sequencing was carried out using PBMCs or T cells enriched from blood (not recorded which). The DNA of the CDR3 is TGCGCCAGCAGCTTGGAGGCAGGGGGAATAAACGGGGAGCTGTTTTTT. Its translation: CASSLEAGGINGELFF.